The 32 T cell receptor beta chains below were found in one sample sequenced in a study of blood T cell repertoires in COVID-19. Here immunoSEQ multiplex PCR was the method, and the copy in TCRdb shows in-frame clones only, minus some. The sample has about 260,000 clones; approximately 88% are singletons. The sample consisted of PBMCs or T cells enriched from blood (not recorded which). The source of these receptors is a woman in her thirties or forties who had been exposed to COVID-19.

The chain employs TRBV3-1 (or the pseudogene TRBV3-2) and TRBJ1-4; unclear D gene. Trimming took off 2 bases at V and 7 bases at J, with 5 bases between the two ends. The germline V gene has CDR1 LGHDT and CDR2 YNNKEL (reference sequence). This CDR3 is 12 amino acids long. The CDR3 reads CASSQSGEKLFF. CDR3 coding DNA: TGTGCCAGCAGCCAAAGCGGTGAAAAACTGTTTTTT.

The genes are TRBV30 and TRBJ1-5; no definite D call. The length of the CDR3 is 16 residues. The V and J ends lost 0 bases and 0 bases respectively, with 12 bases between them. CDR1 and CDR2 from the germline V gene are GTSNPN and SVGIG (reference sequence). The CDR3 DNA sequence: TGTGCCTGGAGTGTATGGAGAGGTTATAGCAATCAGCCCCAGCATTTT. Protein sequence: CAWSVWRGYSNQPQHF.

The gene calls are TRBV7-2 and TRBJ2-7; TRBD2 aligns across 11 bases. CDR1 is SGHTA and CDR2 is FQGNSA in the germline V gene. The CDR3 totals 15 residues. J was trimmed by 3 bases and V by 5 bases; bases with no gene match: 6. The CDR3 loop is CASSQGGTSGYEQYV. The CDR3 nucleotides are TGTGCCAGCAGCCAGGGTGGGACTAGCGGCTACGAGCAGTACGTC.

This chain joins TRBV12-5 and TRBJ2-3; 9 bases are a match to TRBD1. V shed 7 bases and J 5 bases; nucleotides not matched to a gene: 10. The germline V gene has CDR1 LGHNT and CDR2 FRNRAP. The CDR3 runs 15 residues. CDR3 nucleotide sequence: TGTGCTAGTGCCCTGGACAGGGGAAGTGAAGATACGCAGTATTTT. It yields the protein CASALDRGSEDTQYF.

The rearrangement links TRBV6-5 to TRBJ2-7; TRBD1 agrees at 10 bases. CDR3 size: 15 residues. CDR1 and CDR2 from the germline V gene are MNHEY and SVGAGI. J lost 7 bases, V lost 0 bases, and 6 bases had no gene match. CDR3 residues: CASSYSDRGDLEQYF. For the CDR3, the DNA is TGTGCCAGCAGTTACTCGGACAGGGGGGATTTGGAGCAGTACTTC.

The CDR3 DNA reads as TGTGCCAGCAGGGGCTTTACGGAGACCCAGTACTTC. Amino acid sequence: CASRGFTETQYF. This chain links TRBV7-9 with TRBJ2-5; D gene ambiguous. Germline V gene data show CDR1 as SEHNR and CDR2 as FQNEAQ (reference sequence). Trimming pared 6 bases from V and 5 bases from J, leaving 10 bases between. The CDR3 totals 12 residues.

The chain recombines TRBV7-3 with TRBJ2-1, with TRBD2 identical over 7 bases. Trimming at V came to 6 bases and at J to 4 bases, leaving 18 bases not matched to a gene. The CDR3 spans 18 residues. The germline V gene has CDR1 SGHTA and CDR2 FQGTGA. This chain's CDR3 is CASRYPSKGGGTYNEQFF. CDR3 coding DNA: TGTGCCAGCAGGTATCCTTCCAAGGGCGGGGGTACGTACAATGAGCAGTTCTTC.

The chain joins TRBV24-1 to TRBJ2-5, with 9 bases that match TRBD1. J gave up 2 bases and V 4 bases, and 7 bases lay outside the gene matches. Germline loops: CDR1 KGHDR, CDR2 SFDVKD. The CDR3 runs 16 residues. The CDR3 spells CATSDLSGQGQETQYF. For the CDR3, the DNA is TGTGCCACCAGTGACCTCAGTGGACAGGGGCAAGAGACCCAGTACTTC.

The chain uses TRBV18 and TRBJ1-1; D is undetermined. This CDR3 has 14 amino acids. From germline, CDR1 is KGHSH and CDR2 LQKENI. Trimming took off 4 bases at V and 1 base at J, with 10 bases between the two ends. The CDR3 nucleotides are TGTGCCAGCTCACTTTCTGGGCCGAACACTGAAGCTTTCTTT. This codes for CASSLSGPNTEAFF.

The rearrangement links TRBV7-8 to TRBJ2-2; D perhaps matches TRBD2 (5 bases). The length of the CDR3 is 16 residues. The germline V gene has CDR1 SGHVS and CDR2 FQNEAQ. V gave up 7 bases and J gave up 1 base, with 16 bases separating them. The CDR3 sequence is CASTTLDRENTGELFF. DNA of the CDR3: TGTGCCAGCACCACCCTGGATCGGGAGAACACCGGGGAGCTGTTTTTT.

The chain uses TRBV2 and TRBJ2-5, with TRBD2 identical over 7 bases. This CDR3 is built from 14 residues. CDR1 SNHLY and CDR2 FYNNEI come from the germline V gene. J lost 7 bases, V lost 8 bases, and 13 bases had no gene match. Written as DNA, the CDR3 is TGTGCCAGCCGAGTAATCGAACCGGGGGGGACCCAGTACTTC. This gives the protein CASRVIEPGGTQYF.

The gene calls are TRBV12-3 or TRBV12-4 and TRBJ1-4; D may be TRBD1 (5 bases). Trimming took off 5 bases at V and 11 bases at J, with 12 bases between the two ends. The CDR3 has 12 amino acids. CDR3 nucleotide sequence: TGTGCCAGCAGTCTCGGGGGGATCAAACTGTTTTTT. This gives the protein CASSLGGIKLFF.

V is TRBV2 and J is TRBJ1-5; D is unresolved. The CDR3 runs 13 residues. From germline, CDR1 is SNHLY and CDR2 FYNNEI. Between the trimmed V and J ends, which lost 7 bases and 4 bases, there was a span of 11 bases. The CDR3 nucleotides read TGTGCCAGCAAGCGCAGCCAGAATCAGCCCCAGCATTTT. Translated, it gives CASKRSQNQPQHF.

A remark on this clone: Other nucleotide sequences in the sample specify the same CDR3. The rearrangement uses TRBV24-1 and TRBJ2-1; the D gene is possibly TRBD2 (6 bases). Germline lookup yields CDR1 KGHDR and CDR2 SFDVKD. Trimming stripped 7 bases from V and 3 bases from J, with 6 bases between. There are 12 residues in the CDR3. The CDR3 DNA follows: TGTGCCACCAGCGGGAGCTACAATGAGCAGTTCTTC. Translated, it gives CATSGSYNEQFF.

This sequence joins TRBV9 and TRBJ2-3; 7 bases are shared with TRBD2. V gave up 2 bases and J gave up 6 bases; unmatched junction bases: 6. CDR3 size: 14 residues. Germline values: CDR1 SGDLS, CDR2 YYNGEE. The CDR3 bases are TGTGCCAGCAGCGTTAGCGGGTGGGGCGATACGCAGTATTTT. Translating it yields CASSVSGWGDTQYF.

This chain connects TRBV9 to TRBJ2-2; 7 bases align to TRBD2. CDR3 length: 15 amino acids. CDR1 SGDLS and CDR2 YYNGEE come from the germline V gene. The J segment lost 7 bases and the V segment lost 2 bases, leaving 8 bases of the junction unmatched. CDR3 in DNA: TGTGCCAGCAGCGTCGCGGGAGCGCCTGGCGGGGAGCTGTTTTTT. Its translation: CASSVAGAPGGELFF.

The chain employs TRBV4-1 and TRBJ1-2; 8 bases are shared with TRBD1. V dropped 1 base and J dropped 6; count of bases not matched to a gene: 7. CDR3 length: 15 amino acids. Looked up from germline, CDR1 is MGHRA and CDR2 is YSYEKL. The DNA for the CDR3 is TGCGCCAGCAGCCAAGTCCAGCAGGGGGCTGATGGCTACACCTTC. Protein: CASSQVQQGADGYTF.

The CDR3: CASSRGLAGAYEQYV. CDR3 coding DNA: TGTGCCAGCAGCCGGGGACTAGCGGGGGCCTACGAGCAGTACGTC. This sequence joins TRBV11-2 and TRBJ2-7; TRBD2 matches 14 bases. The CDR3 covers 15 residues. Germline CDR1 is SGHAT and CDR2 is FQNNGV. V lost 5 bases to trimming and J lost 2 bases; unmatched junction nucleotides: 2.

The J gene is TRBJ2-5, the V gene TRBV19, with 7 positions matching TRBD1. Germline lookup yields CDR1 LNHDA and CDR2 SQIVND (reference sequence). This CDR3 is built from 14 residues. V shed 5 bases and J 2 bases; nucleotides not matched to a gene: 5. This CDR3 is CASSFPGQQETQYF. The CDR3, as DNA: TGTGCCAGTAGTTTTCCGGGACAGCAAGAGACCCAGTACTTC. The entire variable domain, with the rest obtained from reference TRBV19 and TRBJ2-5, is as follows: DGGITQSPKYLFRKEGQNVTLSCEQNLNHDAMYWYRQDPGQGLRLIYYSQIVNDFQKGDIAEGYSVSREKKESFPLTVTSAQKNPTAFYLCASSFPGQQETQYFGPGTRLLVL.

The CDR3 coding sequence is TGTGCCAGCAGCTTGTATCGGGATTCGTTGAACACCGGGGAGCTGTTTTTT. It specifies CASSLYRDSLNTGELFF. The rearrangement uses TRBV5-4 and TRBJ2-2; TRBD2 might be the D (5 bases). The CDR3 covers 17 residues. Per the germline V gene, CDR1 is SGHNT and CDR2 is YYREEE (reference sequence). Deletions cut 1 base from V and 1 base from J, with 14 bases between.

This clone was observed a single time. The J gene is TRBJ2-1, the V gene TRBV23-1; 8 nucleotides match TRBD1. TRBV23-1 is classed as an ORF, of uncertain function. Trimming removed 0 bases from V and 5 bases from J; junction bases left unmatched: 12. The CDR3 has 18 residues. CDR3 protein: CASSQSIGQGSGDNEQFF. As DNA, the CDR3 is TGCGCCAGCAGTCAATCGATAGGACAGGGATCAGGCGACAATGAGCAGTTCTTC.

The chain couples TRBV28 to TRBJ1-4; weak D call: TRBD1 (6 bases). The V end was cut by 11 bases, the J end by 0 bases, with 16 bases between. This CDR3 has 15 residues. Germline V gene data show CDR1 as MDHEN and CDR2 as SYDVKM. The CDR3 is CASKKGGATNEKLFF. In DNA, the CDR3 is TGTGCCTCAAAAAAGGGGGGGGCAACTAATGAAAAACTGTTTTTT.

The chain couples TRBV4-2 to TRBJ2-2, with 10 bases that match TRBD1. From germline, CDR1 is LGHNA and CDR2 YNFKEQ. Losses at the gene ends were 5 bases for V and 8 bases for J; bases not matched to a gene: 11. The CDR3 has 16 amino acids. The CDR3 DNA sequence: TGTGCCAGCAGCACGTCCGGGACAGGGGTTCTAGGGGAGCTGTTTTTT. This sequence encodes CASSTSGTGVLGELFF.

The V gene is TRBV7-2, the J gene TRBJ1-5; D gene uncertain. Per the germline V gene, CDR1 is SGHTA and CDR2 is FQGNSA. The CDR3 has 14 amino acids. V lost 2 bases and J lost 1, with 6 bases in between. The CDR3 spells CASSLYGSNQPQHF. The DNA of the CDR3 is TGTGCCAGCAGCTTATACGGGAGCAATCAGCCCCAGCATTTT. Full variable domain (remainder filled in from reference TRBV7-2 and TRBJ1-5): GAGVSQSPSNKVTEKGKDVELRCDPISGHTALYWYRQSLGQGLEFLIYFQGNSAPDKSGLPSDRFSAERTGGSVSTLTIQRTQQEDSAVYLCASSLYGSNQPQHFGDGTRLSIL.

The chain is built from TRBV10-3 and TRBJ2-3; 8 nucleotides align to TRBD1. Germline assignment: CDR1 ENHRY and CDR2 SYGVKD. V shed 11 bases, J shed 4 bases, and the junction held 5 bases outside the gene matches. The length of the CDR3 is 12 residues. The CDR3: CAVRQGSDTQYF. DNA of the CDR3: TGTGCCGTTCGACAGGGGTCAGATACGCAGTATTTT.

V is TRBV7-6 and J is TRBJ1-1; D is possibly TRBD1 (5 bases). Trimming pared 1 base from V and 3 bases from J, leaving 12 bases between. The CDR3 runs to 15 residues. In germline, CDR1 is SGHVS, CDR2 FNYEAQ. CDR3 nucleotide sequence: TGTGCCAGCAGCTTAGGTACAGGTCCCTACACTGAAGCTTTCTTT. Residues: CASSLGTGPYTEAFF.

V gene TRBV11-2 combines with J gene TRBJ2-1, with no clear D. CDR1 and CDR2 from the germline V gene are SGHAT and FQNNGV. Trimming stripped 3 bases from V and 7 bases from J, with 7 bases between. This CDR3 contains 12 residues. In DNA, the CDR3 is TGTGCCAGCAGCTTCTCCCTAAATGAGCAGTTCTTC. Amino acids: CASSFSLNEQFF.

This clone was counted between two and nine times. The V gene is TRBV6-6, the J gene TRBJ2-2, with a possible D match to TRBD2 (6 bases). Trimming pared 5 bases from V and 1 base from J, leaving 14 bases between. CDR1 MNHNY and CDR2 SVGAGI come from the germline V gene (reference sequence). The CDR3 extends over 16 amino acids. CDR3: CASSRTTRVNTGELFF. CDR3 in DNA: TGTGCCAGCAGTCGAACGACTAGAGTGAACACCGGGGAGCTGTTTTTT.

This chain joins TRBV6-6 and TRBJ1-1; TRBD1 is a possible D gene (5 bases). V was trimmed by 5 bases and J by 0 bases, leaving 31 bases between them. There are 21 residues in the CDR3. CDR1 is MNHNY and CDR2 is SVGAGI in the germline V gene (reference sequence). CDR3 amino acids: CASSPRASRDLTERLNTEAFF. The DNA of the CDR3 is TGTGCCAGCAGTCCGCGCGCGAGCAGGGATTTGACTGAGCGACTGAACACTGAAGCTTTCTTT.

The chain links TRBV11-3 to TRBJ2-1; 8 bases match TRBD2. Germline CDR1 reads SGHNT; CDR2 reads YENEEA. The ends lost 4 bases at V and 4 bases at J; junction bases unmatched: 9. This CDR3 is 16 amino acids long. CDR3 DNA: TGTGCCAGCAGCTCCTTCGGCGTAGCGGGATACAATGAGCAGTTCTTC. Protein: CASSSFGVAGYNEQFF.

The gene calls are TRBV6-5 and TRBJ1-1, with 8 positions matching TRBD1. This CDR3 is built from 13 residues. The V gene end was trimmed by 10 bases and the J gene end by 10 bases; junction bases not matched to a gene: 14. Per germline, CDR1 MNHEY and CDR2 SVGAGI. The DNA of the CDR3 is TGTGCCACCTCGACAGGGGAGAGGATGGTAGCTTTCTTT. Protein sequence: CATSTGERMVAFF.

This chain joins TRBV9 and TRBJ1-2; TRBD1 is a possible D gene (6 bases). Germline V gene data show CDR1 as SGDLS and CDR2 as YYNGEE. The V gene lost 3 bases and the J gene lost 1 base, with 13 bases spanning the gap. The CDR3 is 15 amino acids. The CDR3 DNA reads as TGTGCCAGCAGCGCGGGACACCACAGTAACTATGGCTACACCTTC. Protein sequence: CASSAGHHSNYGYTF. Looking up the rest from reference TRBV9 and TRBJ1-2 gives the full variable domain: DSGVTQTPKHLITATGQRVTLRCSPRSGDLSVYWYQQSLDQGLQFLIQYYNGEERAKGNILERFSAQQFPDLHSELNLSSLELGDSALYFCASSAGHHSNYGYTFGSGTRLTVV.